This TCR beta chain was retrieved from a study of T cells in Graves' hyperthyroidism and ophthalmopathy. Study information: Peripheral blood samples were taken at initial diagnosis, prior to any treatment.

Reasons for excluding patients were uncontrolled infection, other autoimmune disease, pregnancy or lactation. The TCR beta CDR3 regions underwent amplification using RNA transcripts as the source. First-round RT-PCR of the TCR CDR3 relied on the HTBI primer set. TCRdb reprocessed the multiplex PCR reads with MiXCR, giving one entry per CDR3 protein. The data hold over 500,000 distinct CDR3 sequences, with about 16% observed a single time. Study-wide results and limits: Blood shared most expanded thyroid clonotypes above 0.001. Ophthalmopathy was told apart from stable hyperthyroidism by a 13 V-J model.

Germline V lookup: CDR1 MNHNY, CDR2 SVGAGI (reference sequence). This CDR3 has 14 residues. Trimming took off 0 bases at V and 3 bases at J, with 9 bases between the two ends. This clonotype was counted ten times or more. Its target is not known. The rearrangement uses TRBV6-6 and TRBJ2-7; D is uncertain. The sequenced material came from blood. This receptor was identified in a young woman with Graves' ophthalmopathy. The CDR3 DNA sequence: TGTGCCAGCAGTTACTCGATAGGGAACTACGAGCAGTACTTC. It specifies CASSYSIGNYEQYF.